This T cell receptor (beta chain) was observed in a study of T cell changes during pregnancy in multiple sclerosis. Sequenced by immunoSEQ multiplex PCR; TCRdb stores in-frame clones only, minus some. The sample includes tens of thousands of clones, around 94% of them seen just once. CDR3 length: 15 amino acids. The V segment lost 5 bases and the J segment 1 base; nucleotides outside the gene matches: 4. CDR1 SEHNR and CDR2 FQNEAQ come from the germline V gene (reference sequence). The TCR sequence derives from a female donor with multiple sclerosis, enrolled in a pregnancy study. The sequencing here drew on peripheral blood, taken in the third trimester of pregnancy. The chain recombines TRBV7-9 with TRBJ1-2; 10 nucleotides agree with TRBD1. CDR3 residues: CASSAGQGNNYGYTF. The DNA of the CDR3 is TGTGCCAGCAGCGCGGGACAGGGGAATAACTATGGCTACACCTTC.